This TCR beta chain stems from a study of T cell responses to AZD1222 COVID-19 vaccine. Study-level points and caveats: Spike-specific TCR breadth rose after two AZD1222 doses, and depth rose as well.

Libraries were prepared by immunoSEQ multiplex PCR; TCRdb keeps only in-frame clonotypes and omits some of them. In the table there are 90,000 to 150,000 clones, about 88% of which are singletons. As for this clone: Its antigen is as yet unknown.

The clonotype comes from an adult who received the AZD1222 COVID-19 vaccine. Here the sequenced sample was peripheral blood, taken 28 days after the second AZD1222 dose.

The CDR3 DNA sequence: TGTGCCAGCAGCTTAGCGGGGGCGAGTCCTGGCACAGATACGCAGTATTTT. This gives the protein CASSLAGASPGTDTQYF. The chain joins TRBV7-6 to TRBJ2-3, with TRBD1 as a possible D gene (6 bases). The CDR3 runs to 17 residues. The ends were cut back, 0 bases at V and 1 base at J, with 14 bases in the middle. Looked up from germline, CDR1 is SGHVS and CDR2 is FNYEAQ. Complete variable domain (other parts from reference TRBV7-6 and TRBJ2-3): GAGVSQSPRYKVTKRGQDVALRCDPISGHVSLYWYRQALGQGPEFLTYFNYEAQQDKSGLPNDRFSAERPEGSISTLTIQRTEQRDSAMYRCASSLAGASPGTDTQYFGPGTRLTVL.